This T cell receptor (beta chain) was profiled in a study of HIV-infected patients and healthy controls. Antiretroviral therapy had run roughly three months, about 14 weeks, before follow-up blood collection. No cell fractionation was done, so the repertoire covers all unsorted peripheral blood T cells. Approximately 510 ng RNA was reverse transcribed with alpha and beta constant-region primers. Alpha and beta chain libraries were made separately by chain-specific third strand synthesis with multiplexing indices. TCRdb itself ran the 5' RACE reads through MiXCR, one entry per CDR3 protein. The sample has around 5,000 distinct CDR3 sequences, 20% to 25% seen once. The V end was cut by 5 bases, the J end by 8 bases, with 18 bases between. This CDR3 is 13 amino acids long. The germline gives CDR1 SQVTM, CDR2 ANQGSEA.

The receptor comes from an adult with HIV infection. This specimen consisted of blood, obtained during antiretroviral therapy. This chain links TRBV29-1 with TRBJ1-1, with a tentative D call TRBD1 (6 bases). The CDR3 DNA sequence: TGCAGCGTTCCGACCCCCCCAGGGGACGAAGCTTTCTTT. Protein product: CSVPTPPGDEAFF. Full variable domain (rest looked up from reference TRBV29-1 and TRBJ1-1): SAVISQKPSRDICQRGTSLTIQCQVDSQVTMMFWYRQQPGQSLTLIATANQGSEATYESGFVIDKFPISRPNLTFSTLTVSNMSPEDSSIYLCSVPTPPGDEAFFGQGTRLTVV.